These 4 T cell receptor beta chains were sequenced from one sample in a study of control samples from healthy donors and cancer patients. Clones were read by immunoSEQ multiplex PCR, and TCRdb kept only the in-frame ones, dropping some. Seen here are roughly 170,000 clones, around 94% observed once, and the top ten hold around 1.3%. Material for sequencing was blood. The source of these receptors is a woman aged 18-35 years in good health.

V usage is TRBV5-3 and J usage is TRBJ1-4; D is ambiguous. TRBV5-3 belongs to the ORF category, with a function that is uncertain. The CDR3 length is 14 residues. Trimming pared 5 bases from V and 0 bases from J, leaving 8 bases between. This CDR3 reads CARSSDATNEKLFF. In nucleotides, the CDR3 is TGTGCCAGAAGTTCGGATGCAACTAATGAAAAACTGTTTTTT.

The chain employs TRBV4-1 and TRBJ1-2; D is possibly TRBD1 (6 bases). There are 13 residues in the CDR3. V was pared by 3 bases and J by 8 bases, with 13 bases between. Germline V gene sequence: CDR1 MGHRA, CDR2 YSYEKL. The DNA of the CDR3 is TGCGCCAGCAGCCAGGACGGGGGGCTGGGCTACACCTTC. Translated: CASSQDGGLGYTF.

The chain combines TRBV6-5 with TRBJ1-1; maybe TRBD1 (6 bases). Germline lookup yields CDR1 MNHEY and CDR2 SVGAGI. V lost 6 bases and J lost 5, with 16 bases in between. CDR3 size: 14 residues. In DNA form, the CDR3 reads TGTGCCAGCAGCCCATGGGGGCAAGGGACTGAAGCTTTCTTT. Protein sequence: CASSPWGQGTEAFF.

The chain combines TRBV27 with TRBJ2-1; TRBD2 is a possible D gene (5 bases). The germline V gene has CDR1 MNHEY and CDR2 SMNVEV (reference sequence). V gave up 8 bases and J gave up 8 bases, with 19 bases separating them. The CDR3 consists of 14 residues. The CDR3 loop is CASGPLASWDEQFF. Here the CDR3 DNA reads TGTGCCAGCGGACCCCTGGCTAGCTGGGATGAGCAGTTCTTC.